The clone carrying this T cell receptor (beta chain) was recorded at least ten times. The data originate from a study of T cells in Graves' hyperthyroidism and ophthalmopathy. Whole-study context: The initial diagnosis was the point when peripheral blood was collected, ahead of any treatment.

TCR beta CDR3 regions were amplified from RNA transcripts. Researchers ran a first-round RT-PCR on the TCR CDR3 using the HTBI primer set. TCRdb independently ran MiXCR on the multiplex PCR reads; one entry per CDR3 protein. The sample lists about 400,000 distinct CDR3 sequences, about 15% occurring once. Trimming stripped 7 bases from V and 2 bases from J, with 12 bases between. The CDR3 covers 14 residues. Patients aged 18 to 65 had newly diagnosed hyperthyroidism of under 2 months' duration. Diagnosing involved the use of clinical symptoms, serum thyroxine and TRAb, thyroid ultrasound and orbital computed tomography. The PBMCs studied were ones that came from 10 ml fresh peripheral blood.

The sequence derives from a woman between 18 and 29 years old with Graves' hyperthyroidism. Sequencing used blood. The V gene is TRBV12-3 or TRBV12-4, the J gene TRBJ1-5, with D unresolved. The CDR3 DNA sequence: TGTGCCAGCACCAAATCGGACCGCAATCAGCCCCAGCATTTT. This sequence encodes CASTKSDRNQPQHF.